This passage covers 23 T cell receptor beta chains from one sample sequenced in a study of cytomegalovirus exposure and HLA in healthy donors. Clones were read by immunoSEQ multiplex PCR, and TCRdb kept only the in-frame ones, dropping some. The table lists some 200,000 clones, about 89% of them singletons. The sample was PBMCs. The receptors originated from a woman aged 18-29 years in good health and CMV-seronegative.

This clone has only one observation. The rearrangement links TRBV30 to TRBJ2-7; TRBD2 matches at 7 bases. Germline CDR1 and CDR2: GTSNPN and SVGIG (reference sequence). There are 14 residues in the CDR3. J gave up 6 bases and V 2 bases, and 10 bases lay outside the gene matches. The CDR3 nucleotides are TGTGCCTGGAGTCCTACTCCCGCGGGAGCCGAGCAGTACTTC. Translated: CAWSPTPAGAEQYF.

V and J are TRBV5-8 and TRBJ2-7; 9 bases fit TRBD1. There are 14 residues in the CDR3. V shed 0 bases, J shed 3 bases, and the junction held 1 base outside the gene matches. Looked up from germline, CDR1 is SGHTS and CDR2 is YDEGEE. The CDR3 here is CASSLGQGDYEQYF. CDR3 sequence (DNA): TGTGCCAGCAGCTTGGGACAGGGGGACTACGAGCAGTACTTC.

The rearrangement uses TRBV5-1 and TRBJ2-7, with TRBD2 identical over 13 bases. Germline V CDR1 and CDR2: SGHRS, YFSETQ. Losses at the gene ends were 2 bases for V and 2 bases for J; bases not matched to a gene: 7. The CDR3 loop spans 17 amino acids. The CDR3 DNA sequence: TGCGCCAGCAGCTTAGGACCCGGGACTAGCGGGACCTACGAGCAGTACTTC. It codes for CASSLGPGTSGTYEQYF. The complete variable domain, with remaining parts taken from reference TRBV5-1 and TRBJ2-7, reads KAGVTQTPRYLIKTRGQQVTLSCSPISGHRSVSWYQQTPGQGLQFLFEYFSETQRNKGNFPGRFSGRQFSNSRSEMNVSTLELGDSALYLCASSLGPGTSGTYEQYFGPGTRLTVT.

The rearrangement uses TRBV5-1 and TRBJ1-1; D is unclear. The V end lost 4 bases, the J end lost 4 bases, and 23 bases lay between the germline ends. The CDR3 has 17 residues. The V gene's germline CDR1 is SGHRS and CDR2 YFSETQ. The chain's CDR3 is CASSPEVLSEYTTEAFF. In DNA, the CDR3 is TGCGCCAGCAGCCCCGAAGTACTATCAGAGTATACCACTGAAGCTTTCTTT.

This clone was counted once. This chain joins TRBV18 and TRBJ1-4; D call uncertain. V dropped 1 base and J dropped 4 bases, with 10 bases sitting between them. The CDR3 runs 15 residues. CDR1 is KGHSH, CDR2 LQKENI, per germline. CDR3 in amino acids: CASSPRLADNEKLFF. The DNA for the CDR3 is TGTGCCAGCTCACCACGACTGGCAGATAATGAAAAACTGTTTTTT.

DNA for the CDR3: TGTGCCAGCAGCCTCCGAGCGGGAGCGGGGACCGGGGAGCTGTTTTTT. It is translated as CASSLRAGAGTGELFF. The chain uses TRBV7-9 and TRBJ2-2, with 8 bases identical to TRBD2. V was clipped by 5 bases and J by 5 bases; unmatched bases: 10. The CDR3 is 16 residues long. The V gene's germline CDR1 is SEHNR and CDR2 FQNEAQ (reference sequence).

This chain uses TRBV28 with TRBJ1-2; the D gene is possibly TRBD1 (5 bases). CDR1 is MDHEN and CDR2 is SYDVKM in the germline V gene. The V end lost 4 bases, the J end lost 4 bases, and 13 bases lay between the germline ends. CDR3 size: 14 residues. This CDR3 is CASSSPQGSYGYTF. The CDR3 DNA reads TGTGCCAGCAGTTCCCCCCAGGGAAGCTATGGCTACACCTTC.

CDR3 amino acids: CASSAHPGQYNEQFF. The CDR3 coding sequence is TGTGCCAGCAGTGCACACCCGGGACAGTACAATGAGCAGTTCTTC. This sequence joins TRBV2 and TRBJ2-1; 7 bases line up with TRBD1. Germline V gene data show CDR1 as SNHLY and CDR2 as FYNNEI. Germline trimming cut 4 bases from V and 4 bases from J; bases unmatched to any gene: 7. This CDR3 is built from 15 residues.

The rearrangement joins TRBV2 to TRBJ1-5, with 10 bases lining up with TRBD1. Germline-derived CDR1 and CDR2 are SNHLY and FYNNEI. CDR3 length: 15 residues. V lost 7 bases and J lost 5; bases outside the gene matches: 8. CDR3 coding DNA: TGTGCCAGCACTCGTCTCGGGACAGGGGATCAGCCCCAGCATTTT. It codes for CASTRLGTGDQPQHF. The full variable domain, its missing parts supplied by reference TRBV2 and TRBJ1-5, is EPEVTQTPSHQVTQMGQEVILRCVPISNHLYFYWYRQILGQKVEFLVSFYNNEISEKSEIFDDQFSVERPDGSNFTLKIRSTKLEDSAMYFCASTRLGTGDQPQHFGDGTRLSIL.

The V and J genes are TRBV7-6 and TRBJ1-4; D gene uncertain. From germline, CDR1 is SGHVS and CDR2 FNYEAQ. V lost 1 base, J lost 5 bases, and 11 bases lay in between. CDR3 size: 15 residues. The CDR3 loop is CASSLGGIPNEKLFF. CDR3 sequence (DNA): TGTGCCAGCAGCTTAGGAGGAATTCCCAATGAAAAACTGTTTTTT.

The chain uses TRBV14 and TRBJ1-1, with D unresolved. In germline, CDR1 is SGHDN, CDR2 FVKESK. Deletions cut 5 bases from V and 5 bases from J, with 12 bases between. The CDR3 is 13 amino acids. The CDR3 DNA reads TGTGCCAGCAGCATTTTCGCGGGGACTGAAGCTTTCTTT. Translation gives CASSIFAGTEAFF.

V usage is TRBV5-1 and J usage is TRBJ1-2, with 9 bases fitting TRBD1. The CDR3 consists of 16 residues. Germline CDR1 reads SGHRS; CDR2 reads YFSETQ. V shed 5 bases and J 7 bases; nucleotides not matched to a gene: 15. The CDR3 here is CASRVRTGEFVGGYTF. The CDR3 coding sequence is TGCGCCAGCAGGGTCCGGACAGGGGAATTTGTAGGTGGCTACACCTTC. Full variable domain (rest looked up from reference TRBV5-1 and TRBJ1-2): KAGVTQTPRYLIKTRGQQVTLSCSPISGHRSVSWYQQTPGQGLQFLFEYFSETQRNKGNFPGRFSGRQFSNSRSEMNVSTLELGDSALYLCASRVRTGEFVGGYTFGSGTRLTVV.

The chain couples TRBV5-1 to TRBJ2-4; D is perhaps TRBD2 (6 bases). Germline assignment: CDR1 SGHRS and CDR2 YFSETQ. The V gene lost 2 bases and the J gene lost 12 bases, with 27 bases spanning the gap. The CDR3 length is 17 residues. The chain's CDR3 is CASSLGQGRLSKEGQYF. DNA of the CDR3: TGCGCCAGCAGCTTAGGTCAAGGCAGACTTTCAAAGGAGGGTCAGTACTTC.

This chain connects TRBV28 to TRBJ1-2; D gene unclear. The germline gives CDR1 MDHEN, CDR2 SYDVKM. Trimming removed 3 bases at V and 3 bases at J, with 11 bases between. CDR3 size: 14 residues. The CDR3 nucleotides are TGTGCCAGCAGTTTTAGTGACACCTACTATGGCTACACCTTC. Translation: CASSFSDTYYGYTF.

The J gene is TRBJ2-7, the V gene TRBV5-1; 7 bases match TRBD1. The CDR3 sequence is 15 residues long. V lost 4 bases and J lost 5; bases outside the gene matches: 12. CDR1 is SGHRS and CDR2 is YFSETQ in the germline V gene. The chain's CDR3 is CASSRISQQGHEQYF. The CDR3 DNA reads TGCGCCAGCAGCCGAATCTCACAACAGGGGCACGAGCAGTACTTC.

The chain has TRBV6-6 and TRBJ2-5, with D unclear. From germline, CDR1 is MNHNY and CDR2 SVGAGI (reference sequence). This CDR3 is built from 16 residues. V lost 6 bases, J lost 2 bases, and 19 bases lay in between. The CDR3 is CASRIDNTLGQETQYF. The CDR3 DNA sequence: TGTGCCAGCAGGATCGACAATACATTAGGTCAAGAGACCCAGTACTTC.

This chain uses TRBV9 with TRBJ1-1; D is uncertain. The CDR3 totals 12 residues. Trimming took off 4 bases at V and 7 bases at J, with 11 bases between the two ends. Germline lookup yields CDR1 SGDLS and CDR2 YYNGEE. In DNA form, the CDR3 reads TGTGCCAGCAGCCCCCGAGAGATTGAAGCTTTCTTT. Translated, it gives CASSPREIEAFF.

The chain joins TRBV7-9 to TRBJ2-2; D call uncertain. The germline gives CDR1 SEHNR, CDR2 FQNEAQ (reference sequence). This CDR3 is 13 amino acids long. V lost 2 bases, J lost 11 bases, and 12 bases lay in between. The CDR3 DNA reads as TGTGCCAGCAGCTTATTCGGGTCGGCCGAGCTGTTTTTT. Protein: CASSLFGSAELFF.

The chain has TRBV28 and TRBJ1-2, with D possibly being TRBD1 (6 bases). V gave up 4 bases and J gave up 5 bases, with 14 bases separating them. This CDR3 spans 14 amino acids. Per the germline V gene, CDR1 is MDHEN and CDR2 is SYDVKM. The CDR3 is CASSYQDRPYGYTF. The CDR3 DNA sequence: TGTGCCAGCAGTTATCAGGACAGACCTTATGGCTACACCTTC.

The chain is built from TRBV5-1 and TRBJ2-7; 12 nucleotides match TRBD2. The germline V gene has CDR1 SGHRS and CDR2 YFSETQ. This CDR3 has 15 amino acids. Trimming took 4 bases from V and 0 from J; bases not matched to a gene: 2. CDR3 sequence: CASSPSGRASYEQYF. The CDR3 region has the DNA TGCGCCAGCAGCCCTAGCGGGAGGGCCTCCTACGAGCAGTACTTC.

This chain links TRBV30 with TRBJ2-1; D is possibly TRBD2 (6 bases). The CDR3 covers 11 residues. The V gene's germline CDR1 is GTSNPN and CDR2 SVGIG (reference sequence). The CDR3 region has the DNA TGTGCTCGGGGGTTCCGCAATGAGCAGTTCTTC. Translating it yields CARGFRNEQFF.

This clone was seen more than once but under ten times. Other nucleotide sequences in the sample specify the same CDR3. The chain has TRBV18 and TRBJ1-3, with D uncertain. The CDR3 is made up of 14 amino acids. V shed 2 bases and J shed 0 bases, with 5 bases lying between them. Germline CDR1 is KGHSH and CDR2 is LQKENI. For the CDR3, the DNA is TGTGCCAGCTCACCAGTCAGCTCTGGAAACACCATATATTTT. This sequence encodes CASSPVSSGNTIYF.

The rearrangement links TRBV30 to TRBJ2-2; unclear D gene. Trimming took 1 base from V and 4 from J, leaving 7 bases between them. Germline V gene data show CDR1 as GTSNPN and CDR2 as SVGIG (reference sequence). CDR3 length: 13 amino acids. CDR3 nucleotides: TGTGCCTGGAGTGCGACGGGCACCGGGGAGCTGTTTTTT. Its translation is CAWSATGTGELFF.